Each of the 7 T cell receptor beta chains below was sequenced from the same sample in a study of cytomegalovirus exposure and HLA in healthy donors. Primers for the PCR totalled 60 Vbeta and 13 Jbeta. Assay: immunoSEQ multiplex PCR; the TCRdb copy retains only in-frame clones and omits some. The repertoire holds around 150,000 clones, around 76% seen once, with less than 1.6% in the top ten. The sequenced material came from PBMCs. Every receptor here comes from a girl under 18 in good health and CMV-seropositive.

The rearrangement links TRBV6-5 to TRBJ1-4, with D possibly TRBD1 on 5 matching bases. This CDR3 spans 15 amino acids. The V end was cut by 3 bases, the J end by 6 bases, with 14 bases between. CDR1 and CDR2 from the germline V gene are MNHEY and SVGAGI. The CDR3 loop is CASSYKIPRDEKLFF. CDR3 in DNA: TGTGCCAGCAGTTATAAAATCCCCAGGGATGAAAAACTGTTTTTT.

This clone was found once. The V call is TRBV5-3, the J call TRBJ1-2, with D perhaps TRBD1 (5 bases). TRBV5-3 is treated as an ORF (open reading frame) with a function not yet certain. The CDR3 consists of 12 residues. Trimming removed 10 bases at V and 5 bases at J, with 15 bases between. The CDR3 DNA reads TGTGCCCCAAGCCATGGGGGGTATGGCTACACCTTC. The encoded protein is CAPSHGGYGYTF.

The chain employs TRBV11-2 and TRBJ2-1; 14 nucleotides line up with TRBD2. The ends lost 4 bases at V and 9 bases at J; junction bases unmatched: 5. The germline V gene has CDR1 SGHAT and CDR2 FQNNGV. This CDR3 has 15 residues. The CDR3: CASSSEGLAGVEQFF. The CDR3 bases are TGTGCCAGCAGCTCGGAGGGACTAGCGGGAGTTGAGCAGTTCTTC.

The chain uses TRBV4-3 and TRBJ2-7, with a weak D call TRBD2 (6 bases). This CDR3 has 13 residues. Germline V gives CDR1 LGHNA, CDR2 YSLEER. V was pared by 0 bases and J by 4 bases, with 7 bases between. The CDR3 is CASSQEGGYEQYF. DNA for the CDR3: TGCGCCAGCAGCCAAGAGGGGGGATACGAGCAGTACTTC.

The CDR3 region has the DNA TGTGCCAGTAGCGTAGGGGTCTCTGGGGCCAACGTCCTGACTTTC. Its protein product is CASSVGVSGANVLTF. V is TRBV19 and J is TRBJ2-6, with a tentative D call TRBD1 (5 bases). The CDR3 sequence is 15 residues long. V gave up 6 bases and J gave up 0 bases, with 9 bases separating them. Germline CDR1 reads LNHDA; CDR2 reads SQIVND (reference sequence). Full variable domain (rest looked up from reference TRBV19 and TRBJ2-6): DGGITQSPKYLFRKEGQNVTLSCEQNLNHDAMYWYRQDPGQGLRLIYYSQIVNDFQKGDIAEGYSVSREKKESFPLTVTSAQKNPTAFYLCASSVGVSGANVLTFGAGSRLTVL.

This clone was counted a few times. The chain links TRBV13 to TRBJ2-7; 8 nucleotides agree with TRBD1. This CDR3 has 13 residues. The ends lost 9 bases at V and 5 bases at J; junction bases unmatched: 9. Germline V gene lookup returns CDR1 PRHDT and CDR2 FYEKMQ (reference sequence). DNA of the CDR3: TGTGCCAGTACGGACAGGGAGGACGACGAGCAGTACTTC. Its translation is CASTDREDDEQYF. The full variable domain, in which reference TRBV13 and TRBJ2-7 provide the parts outside the CDR3, is AAGVIQSPRHLIKEKRETATLKCYPIPRHDTVYWYQQGPGQDPQFLISFYEKMQSDKGSIPDRFSAQQFSDYHSELNMSSLELGDSALYFCASTDREDDEQYFGPGTRLTVT.

This rearrangement joins TRBV6-1 to TRBJ2-7; D perhaps matches TRBD1 (6 bases). Trimming stripped 1 base from V and 3 bases from J, with 13 bases between. CDR1 is MNHNS, CDR2 SASEGT, per germline. The CDR3 is made up of 15 amino acids. This chain's CDR3 is CASSEEAGAYYEQYF. In DNA, the CDR3 is TGTGCCAGCAGTGAAGAAGCAGGGGCCTACTACGAGCAGTACTTC.